This T cell receptor (beta chain) was recorded in a study of shared clonotypes between healthy human individuals. The CDR3 runs 13 residues. Germline values: CDR1 MNHEY, CDR2 SMNVEV (reference sequence). The V and J ends lost 4 bases and 6 bases respectively, with 9 bases between them. General study results and limits: The generation probabilities recorded for non-shared clonotypes fell below those of clonotypes shared by all four donors.

All donors were healthy HIV-negative adults lacking recent acute infections or vaccinations. Each CD8 memory set brought CD45RO+ cells together with CCR7-negative CD45RA+ TemRA cells. Concerning this clone: Its cognate antigen is unknown.

Sequencing used immunoSEQ multiplex PCR; TCRdb keeps in-frame clones, though not all of them. The sample yields about 690,000 clones, 90% seen once. This sequence joins TRBV27 and TRBJ2-2, with D unresolved. This TCR came from a man aged 18 to 35 in good health. Some clones in this sample may be carry-over from other donors' samples. Sequenced material: memory CD8+ T cells from PBMCs. Subset denoted: CD45RO+ cells pooled with CCR7-negative TemRA cells. In DNA, the CDR3 is TGTGCCAGCAGTTCATACTGGGCCGGGGAGCTGTTTTTT. Residues: CASSSYWAGELFF.